The 13 T cell receptor beta chains below all came from one sample that was sequenced in a study of OX40 agonist ivuxolimab in advanced cancers. Data came from immunoSEQ multiplex PCR; TCRdb stores just in-frame clones and leaves some out. The table shows about 50,000 clones, with roughly nine tenths occurring only once. The source material was CD4+ or CD8+ T cells sorted from blood, sampled in a trial of the OX40 agonist ivuxolimab. The receptors shown here come from an adult with an advanced solid tumor such as melanoma, head and neck, liver or kidney cancer.

The J gene is TRBJ1-2, the V gene TRBV19, with D maybe TRBD1 (5 bases). The CDR3 is made up of 15 amino acids. Germline values: CDR1 LNHDA, CDR2 SQIVND (reference sequence). The ends were cut back, 7 bases at V and 2 bases at J, with 17 bases in the middle. The CDR3 spells CASISLRGGNYGYTF. The CDR3, as DNA: TGTGCCAGTATTTCTCTTCGGGGGGGGAACTATGGCTACACCTTC.

The rearrangement uses TRBV30 and TRBJ2-5, with 10 bases aligning to TRBD2. The CDR3 totals 16 residues. From germline, CDR1 is GTSNPN and CDR2 SVGIG (reference sequence). Losses at the gene ends were 2 bases for V and 4 bases for J; bases not matched to a gene: 10. The CDR3 region is CAWSKGLAGVGETQYF. The CDR3 DNA sequence: TGTGCCTGGAGTAAAGGGCTAGCGGGAGTGGGAGAGACCCAGTACTTC.

V is TRBV6-6 and J is TRBJ2-7; no reliable D call. CDR1 is MNHNY, CDR2 SVGAGI, per germline (reference sequence). Trimming left V 8 bases short and J 0 bases short, with 14 bases between. The CDR3 is made up of 14 amino acids. The CDR3 DNA sequence: TGTGCCAGCGAAGGGTCCCTCCTCTCCTACGAGCAGTACTTC. This sequence encodes CASEGSLLSYEQYF.

This chain links TRBV28 with TRBJ1-2; D gene uncertain. Trimming left V 5 bases short and J 10 bases short, with 14 bases between. Germline CDR1 MDHEN, CDR2 SYDVKM. The CDR3 contains 12 residues. CDR3 DNA sequence: TGTGCCAGCAGTCCCCCAGCAGGCCCCTACACCTTC. It translates to CASSPPAGPYTF.

This clone appeared a single time. The V gene is TRBV27, the J gene TRBJ2-5, with 8 bases fitting TRBD2. The CDR3 spans 16 residues. The V gene end was trimmed by 3 bases and the J gene end by 5 bases; junction bases not matched to a gene: 11. Germline V gene sequence: CDR1 MNHEY, CDR2 SMNVEV (reference sequence). The CDR3 sequence: CASSFSPGLVGETQYF. CDR3 bases: TGTGCCAGCAGTTTCTCTCCGGGACTAGTAGGGGAGACCCAGTACTTC.

The chain couples TRBV5-4 to TRBJ2-1; possibly TRBD1 or TRBD2 for D (5 bases each). The CDR3 length is 15 residues. CDR1 and CDR2 (germline): SGHNT, YYREEE (reference sequence). V lost 4 bases and J lost 5, with 16 bases in between. This CDR3 reads CASSPGTNPDNEQFF. CDR3 in DNA: TGTGCCAGCAGCCCAGGGACGAATCCCGACAATGAGCAGTTCTTC.

The gene calls are TRBV11-3 and TRBJ2-7; no clear D gene. Trimming stripped 1 base from V and 6 bases from J, with 7 bases between. Per germline, CDR1 SGHNT and CDR2 YENEEA. The CDR3 contains 12 residues. The CDR3 protein is CASSLVRSEQYF. The CDR3 DNA reads as TGTGCCAGCAGCTTAGTAAGGTCCGAGCAGTACTTC. Drawing the rest from reference TRBV11-3 and TRBJ2-7, the complete variable domain is EAGVVQSPRYKIIEKKQPVAFWCNPISGHNTLYWYLQNLGQGPELLIRYENEEAVDDSQLPKDRFSAERLKGVDSTLKIQPAELGDSAVYLCASSLVRSEQYFGPGTRLTVT.

The chain links TRBV7-8 to TRBJ1-1; TRBD1 aligns across 10 bases. J was trimmed by 4 bases and V by 5 bases; bases with no gene match: 7. The CDR3 totals 15 residues. Germline V gene sequence: CDR1 SGHVS, CDR2 FQNEAQ. The CDR3 protein is CASSIWTGGITEAFF. CDR3 nucleotides: TGTGCCAGCAGCATTTGGACAGGGGGTATCACTGAAGCTTTCTTT.

The chain recombines TRBV30 with TRBJ1-1; 8 bases are a match to TRBD1. The V gene end was trimmed by 5 bases and the J gene end by 5 bases; junction bases not matched to a gene: 4. Looked up from germline, CDR1 is GTSNPN and CDR2 is SVGIG (reference sequence). This CDR3 has 12 amino acids. The CDR3 sequence is CAWGRGRTEAFF. The CDR3 region has the DNA TGTGCCTGGGGCAGGGGGCGAACTGAAGCTTTCTTT.

The gene calls are TRBV28 and TRBJ1-4, with 10 bases fitting TRBD1. The CDR3 covers 15 residues. Germline CDR1 is MDHEN and CDR2 is SYDVKM. Trimming cost V 5 bases and J 5 bases; bases outside gene matches: 5. The CDR3 loop reads CASSVPGQGNEKLFF. The CDR3 bases are TGTGCCAGCAGTGTACCGGGACAGGGGAATGAAAAACTGTTTTTT. Together with reference TRBV28 and TRBJ1-4, the CDR3 gives the full variable domain: DVKVTQSSRYLVKRTGEKVFLECVQDMDHENMFWYRQDPGLGLRLIYFSYDVKMKEKGDIPEGYSVSREKKERFSLILESASTNQTSMYLCASSVPGQGNEKLFFGSGTQLSVL.

This clone was detected a few times. This rearrangement joins TRBV11-3 to TRBJ2-2; either TRBD1 or TRBD2 may supply D (6 bases each). Germline lookup yields CDR1 SGHNT and CDR2 YENEEA. Trimming took 0 bases from V and 5 from J, leaving 10 bases between them. The CDR3 is made up of 15 amino acids. CDR3 region: CASSLEGAGTGELFF. The CDR3 coding sequence is TGTGCCAGCAGCTTAGAGGGGGCGGGAACCGGGGAGCTGTTTTTT.

The chain links TRBV29-1 to TRBJ2-5; 9 nucleotides align to TRBD1. This CDR3 spans 13 amino acids. V dropped 6 bases and J dropped 4; count of bases not matched to a gene: 6. Per the germline V gene, CDR1 is SQVTM and CDR2 is ANQGSEA. The CDR3 DNA sequence: TGCAGCGTGCAACAGGGGGCTGGAGAGACCCAGTACTTC. Protein: CSVQQGAGETQYF.

The chain combines TRBV30 with TRBJ1-1; 9 nucleotides match TRBD1. Germline CDR1 is GTSNPN and CDR2 is SVGIG (reference sequence). This CDR3 spans 15 amino acids. V was clipped by 5 bases and J by 5 bases; unmatched bases: 12. CDR3 sequence reads: CAWVSFRTGATEAFF. The CDR3 DNA sequence: TGTGCCTGGGTAAGCTTTAGGACAGGGGCGACTGAAGCTTTCTTT.